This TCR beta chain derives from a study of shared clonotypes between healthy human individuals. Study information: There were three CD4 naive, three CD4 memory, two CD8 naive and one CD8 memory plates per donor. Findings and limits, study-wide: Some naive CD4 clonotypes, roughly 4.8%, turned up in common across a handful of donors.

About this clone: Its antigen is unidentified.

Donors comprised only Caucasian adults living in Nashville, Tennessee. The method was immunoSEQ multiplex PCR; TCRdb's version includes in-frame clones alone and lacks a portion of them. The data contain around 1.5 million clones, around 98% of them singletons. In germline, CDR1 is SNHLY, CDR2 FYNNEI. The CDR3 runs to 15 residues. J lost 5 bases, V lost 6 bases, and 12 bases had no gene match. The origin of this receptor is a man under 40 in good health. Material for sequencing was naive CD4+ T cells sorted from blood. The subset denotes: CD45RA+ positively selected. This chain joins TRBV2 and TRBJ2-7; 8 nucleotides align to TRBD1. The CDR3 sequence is CASSFRGRGDHEQYF. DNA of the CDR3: TGTGCCAGCAGCTTCAGGGGGCGCGGGGACCACGAGCAGTACTTC.